These T cell receptor beta chains were read from a single sample in a study of resident and recirculating memory T cells in vitiligo. Assay: immunoSEQ multiplex PCR; the TCRdb copy retains only in-frame clones and omits some. The sample contains 40,000 to 50,000 clones, around 90% of which appear only once. The specimen was blood. These receptors all stem from a male donor with vitiligo. Each CDR3 is given with its conserved first and last residue. The D gene is left open where the match is weak. Not every row has a clone size; where given, it reads once, few, many or a size class.

CDR3 DNA,CDR3 protein,J gene,V gene,clone size,D gene
TGTGCCAGCAGCGAAGGGGGGGCTCACTTCTTC,CASSEGGAHFF,TRBJ2-1,TRBV5-4,-,-
TGTGCCAGCAGCCTAGCGGTAACCGGGGAGCTGTTTTTT,CASSLAVTGELFF,TRBJ2-2,TRBV14,-,-
TGTGCCAGTGGGGACAGGTTAAACTATGGCTACACCTTC,CASGDRLNYGYTF,TRBJ1-2,TRBV19,-,TRBD1
TGTGCCATCAGTGTGAGCGGGGTGAGAACCGGGGAGCTGTTTTTT,CAISVSGVRTGELFF,TRBJ2-2,TRBV10-3,-,TRBD2
TGTGCCAGCAGCCCTAACCAAGAGACCCAGTACTTC,CASSPNQETQYF,TRBJ2-5,TRBV7-3,-,-
TGTGCCAGCAGCTCGGGGACAGCTCAAGAGACCCAGTACTTC,CASSSGTAQETQYF,TRBJ2-5,TRBV5-6,-,TRBD1
TGTGCCAGCGGGTCGGGGGAAACCTACAATGAGCAGTTCTTC,CASGSGETYNEQFF,TRBJ2-1,TRBV7-3,-,-
TGTGCCTGGAGTACAGGCAGGGAACGTGGCTACACCTTC,CAWSTGRERGYTF,TRBJ1-2,TRBV30,-,-
TGTGCCAGCTCACTGGACAGTCCCAGAGAGACCCAGTACTTC,CASSLDSPRETQYF,TRBJ2-5,TRBV18,-,-
TGCGCCAGCACGAAGCGGGGTTCCTACGAGCAGTACTTC,CASTKRGSYEQYF,TRBJ2-7,TRBV10-1,-,TRBD2
TGCGCCAGCAGCCCCCCGAGCGGTGCGGGGAAGGGGACCTACGAGCAGTACTTC,CASSPPSGAGKGTYEQYF,TRBJ2-7,TRBV4-1,-,-
TGTGCCAGCAGCTCTCACGGCGGCGCCTCCCCCGGCTACACCTTC,CASSSHGGASPGYTF,TRBJ1-2,TRBV11-2,-,-
TGTGCCTGGGCGACAGGACTTGCAACTAATGAAAAACTGTTTTTT,CAWATGLATNEKLFF,TRBJ1-4,TRBV30,-,-
TGTGCCAGCTCACCACAGTCAGGGCTTTACACCGGGGAGCTGTTTTTT,CASSPQSGLYTGELFF,TRBJ2-2,TRBV18,-,-
TGTGCCAGCAGCGTAAGTGGCGGGGGGTCGGTCGGTGAGCAGTTCTTC,CASSVSGGGSVGEQFF,TRBJ2-1,TRBV9,-,TRBD2
TGTGCCAGCCGACAGGGCTCTGGAAACACCATATATTTT,CASRQGSGNTIYF,TRBJ1-3,TRBV5-4,-,TRBD1
TGTGCCAGCAAAAGAATTGGGTCCTCGAGGGTAGGGACCGGGGAGCTGTTTTTT,CASKRIGSSRVGTGELFF,TRBJ2-2,TRBV27,-,-
TGCAGCGCTTCCCCGGGTCAGCTTCACAATGAGCAGTTCTTC,CSASPGQLHNEQFF,TRBJ2-1,TRBV29-1,-,-
TGTGCCAGCAGCCAAGGGGACTATGGCTACACCTTC,CASSQGDYGYTF,TRBJ1-2,TRBV7-9,once,-
TGTGCCAGCAGCTTACTGACAGCGTATGGCTACACCTTC,CASSLLTAYGYTF,TRBJ1-2,TRBV7-2,-,-
TGTGCCAGCAGCTTATCAGGCACAGATACGCAGTATTTT,CASSLSGTDTQYF,TRBJ2-3,TRBV5-6,-,-
TGTGCCTGGAGGGTGGCGGGGGGACTGAGCGAGCAGTACTTC,CAWRVAGGLSEQYF,TRBJ2-7,TRBV30,-,TRBD2
TGTGCCACCAAGAGCGATCTGAACACTGAAGCTTTCTTT,CATKSDLNTEAFF,TRBJ1-1,TRBV15,-,-
TGTGCCAGCAGCTTATCGACGGGGATCTACAATGAGCAGTTCTTC,CASSLSTGIYNEQFF,TRBJ2-1,TRBV7-8,-,-
TGTGCCAGCAGTGTTAACGGGATTACCGGGGAGCTGTTTTTT,CASSVNGITGELFF,TRBJ2-2,TRBV6-4,-,-
TGTGCCAGCAGTCTAGGTGGCCGATACACAGATACGCAGTATTTT,CASSLGGRYTDTQYF,TRBJ2-3,TRBV7-3,-,-
TGCGCCAGCAGCCAGACAATCCCCGAAGCCTACGAGCAGTACTTC,CASSQTIPEAYEQYF,TRBJ2-7,TRBV4-1,-,-